This paragraph covers one TCR beta chain sequence. This clone has just a few counts. It has no known antigen specificity. There are no base qualities to consult, and no much larger clone falls within one base. Each donor gave one peripheral blood draw, averaging approximately 0.11 L, which was collected into heparinised tubes. A BD FACSAria II and a panel including CD45RO, CCR7, CD25, CD127, CD95 and CD27 were used to sort naive, central memory, regulatory and stem cell-like memory CD4+ T cells. Purity was above 98% for every sorted population. PBMCs were isolated immediately by Lymphoprep density gradient centrifugation and stained directly without culture. So that batch effects would be minimized, each experiment stained and sorted samples in pairs, pairing one healthy donor with one patient. The entire isolated RNA was reverse transcribed using the High Capacity cDNA Reverse Transcription Kit, and thus expressed TCRB transcripts were sequenced. Naive, central memory and regulatory T cell samples underwent deep immunoSEQ sequencing, averaging roughly 3.5 million total reads per sample. Sorted cells were lysed in RLT buffer and RNA was extracted with DNase-treated RNeasy Micro or Mini kits, depending on cell number. Each cell subset was processed on its own to prevent cross-contamination, while patient and healthy donor samples were processed together. Using the immunoSEQ multiplex PCR, TCRB sequences were amplified from cDNA into 87-bp fragments spanning the CDR3 region. Sequencing of the amplicons was performed on the Illumina HiSeq platform. The study's processing was this. PCR bias was corrected computationally using synthetic template baselines, and reads within Hamming distance 2 were collapsed, with unmergeable singletons discarded. Reads were aligned against IMGT to assign V, D and J genes, CDR3 length and insertions or deletions at six rearrangement sites. Within each subset, clonotype counts were normalized to sorted cell number, and only after that were true diversity and Gini coefficients computed with the tcR R package. The overlap coefficient, calculated on TCRB nucleotide sequences, was used to measure repertoire sharing. Out-of-frame TCRB sequences from naive cells were analyzed as a proxy for the pre-selection repertoire. The immuneACCESS repertoire file appears here via TCRdb, limited to in-frame rearrangements. These files lack a portion of the clones; in checked studies, under half of the deficit traces to unresolved V genes, and the cause of the others is not known. Clone size and the V and J calls come from that table; the DNA yielded D and trimming. Here the sample has 200,000 to 300,000 clones; 13% to 15% occur a single time. The ten largest clonotypes hold approximately 0.024% of the sample.

The germline V gene yields SGDLS for CDR1 and YYNGEE for CDR2. Counted from cysteine to phenylalanine, this CDR3 has 15 amino acids. CDR3 DNA only is kept here, 45 bases in frame from base 1. V trim: 0 bases; J trim: 4 bases; unmatched bases: 4. This specimen belongs to a study of beta chain features in type 1 diabetes (dated by TCRdb to 2017 to 2018). Turning to the overall study: No differences in mean age, gender distribution, total cell number or subset yield were found between patients and healthy donors. A total of 90 million to 140 million sorted cells were examined across all samples, and RNA yield correlated strongly with the number of cells per subset. In the study, recently diagnosed type 1 diabetes patients and matched healthy donors were compared on the TCRB repertoires of their sorted circulating CD4+ T cell subsets. Naive and central memory subsets were obtained from all 30 or so donors, but regulatory and stem cell-like memory subsets were isolated from only 8 patients and roughly eight healthy donors.

Overall results and qualifications from the work: Only small numbers of individuals were included in the HLA sub-analyses, which left unresolved whether HLA type had any influence on TCRB rearrangement. The naive, central memory and regulatory TCRB repertoires appeared to resemble one another more closely among patients than among healthy donors. Shorter templates might be favored by PCR, yet because patient and control samples were amplified and corrected together, any such skew would affect both groups equally. Type 1 diabetes patients showed a moderate but significant shortening of TCRB CDR3 length in all four CD4+ subsets. Because cDNA was sequenced instead of genomic DNA, highly expressing activated cells could be over-represented, though the groups showed no difference in activation or CD3 levels. At VDJ recombination sites, type 1 diabetes patients had fewer insertions and more deleted nucleotides, which implies abnormalities in thymic rearrangement.

Specimen: naive CD4+ T cells from blood. The sample's cell subset or site, from its label and the paper: true naive CD4+ T cells. The TCR sequence derives from a woman aged 40-49 years in good health. The sequence is built from TRBV9 and TRBJ1-3; TRBD1 agrees with 7 junctional bases. DNA sequence: TGTGCCAGCAGCGTAGGAAGACAGGGCGGAAACACCATATATTTT. Translated, it reads CASSVGRQGGNTIYF.